This T cell receptor (beta chain) came from a study of blood T cell repertoires in COVID-19. Study-wide background: Sites across the United States, Italy and Spain contributed samples from acute and convalescent COVID-19.

V shed 3 bases and J shed 6 bases, with 13 bases lying between them. CDR3 length equals 14 residues. The V gene's germline CDR1 is MGHRA and CDR2 YSYEKL. Per the study methods: Reference gene primer amplification gave nucleated cell count estimates. Sequencing used immunoSEQ multiplex PCR; TCRdb keeps in-frame clones, though not all of them. V, J and clone size reflect that table, while D and trimming were determined from the DNA. The sample records about 74,000 clones, 80% to 85% being singletons. This clone was picked up a small number of times. The V gene is TRBV4-1, the J gene TRBJ2-3, with a weak D call TRBD1 (5 bases). The specimen was peripheral blood. The sequence derives from a man aged 45-60 years with active COVID-19. CDR3 in amino acids: CASSQARGADTQYF. In DNA, the CDR3 is TGCGCCAGCAGCCAGGCTAGGGGCGCCGATACGCAGTATTTT.